This T cell receptor beta chain was found in a study of T cell responses to AZD1222 COVID-19 vaccine. The study's findings and limits: Donors in the cohort were predominantly white British and more often female, and clonal diversity was possibly underestimated. Spike-specific TCR breadth and depth grew following two AZD1222 doses. Of spike-specific TCRs, nearly half reportedly target regions left unmutated in variants. Baseline serology detected seropositivity in only six AZD1222 recipients.

For this clone: Its matching antigen is unknown.

The CDR3 has 12 residues. Trimming removed 3 bases at V and 8 bases at J, with 10 bases between. The repertoire was sequenced with immunoSEQ multiplex PCR; TCRdb's copy has only in-frame clones and lacks some. The sample consists of about 82,000 clones, 85% to 90% of them appearing once. Sequencing was performed on peripheral blood, taken on day 0 of AZD1222 vaccination. The chain is built from TRBV12-3 or TRBV12-4 and TRBJ1-2; D not resolved. The clonotype comes from an adult in good health. CDR3 sequence reads: CASSFAPFGYTF. The CDR3 DNA reads TGTGCCAGCAGTTTCGCCCCTTTCGGCTACACCTTC.